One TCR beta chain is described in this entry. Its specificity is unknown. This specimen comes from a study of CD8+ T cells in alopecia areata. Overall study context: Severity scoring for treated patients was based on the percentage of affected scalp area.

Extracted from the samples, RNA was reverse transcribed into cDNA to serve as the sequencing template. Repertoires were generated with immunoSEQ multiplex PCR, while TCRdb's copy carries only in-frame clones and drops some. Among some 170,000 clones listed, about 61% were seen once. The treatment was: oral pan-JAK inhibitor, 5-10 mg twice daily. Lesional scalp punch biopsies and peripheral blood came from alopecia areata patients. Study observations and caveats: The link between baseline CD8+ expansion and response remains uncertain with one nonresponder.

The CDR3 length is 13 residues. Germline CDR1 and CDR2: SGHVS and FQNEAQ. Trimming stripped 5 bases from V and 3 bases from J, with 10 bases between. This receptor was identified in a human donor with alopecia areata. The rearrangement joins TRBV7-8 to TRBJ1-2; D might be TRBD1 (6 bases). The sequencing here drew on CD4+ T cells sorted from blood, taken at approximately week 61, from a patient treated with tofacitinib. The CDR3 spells CASSPQGYYGYTF. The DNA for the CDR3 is TGTGCCAGCAGCCCTCAGGGGTACTATGGCTACACCTTC.